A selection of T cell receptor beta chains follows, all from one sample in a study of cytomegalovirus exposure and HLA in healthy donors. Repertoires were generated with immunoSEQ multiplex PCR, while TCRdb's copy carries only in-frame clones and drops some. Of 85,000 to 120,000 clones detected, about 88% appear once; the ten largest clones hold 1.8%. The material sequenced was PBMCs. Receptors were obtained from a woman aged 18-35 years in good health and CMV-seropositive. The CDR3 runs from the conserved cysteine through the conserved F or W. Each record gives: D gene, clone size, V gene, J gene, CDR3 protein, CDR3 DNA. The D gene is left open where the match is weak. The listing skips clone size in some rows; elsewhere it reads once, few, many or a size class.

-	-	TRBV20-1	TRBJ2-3	CSAALTDTQYF	TGCAGTGCTGCACTCACAGATACGCAGTATTTT
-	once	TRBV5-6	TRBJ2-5	CASIQTGNLQETQYF	TGTGCCAGCATCCAAACAGGGAACCTCCAAGAGACCCAGTACTTC
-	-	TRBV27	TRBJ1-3	CASRRLSGNTIYF	TGTGCCAGCAGGCGTCTCTCTGGAAACACCATATATTTT
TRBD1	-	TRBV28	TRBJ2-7	CASREGTGGEQYF	TGTGCCAGCAGGGAGGGGACAGGCGGCGAGCAGTACTTC
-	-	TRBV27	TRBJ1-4	CASSSIRQNNEKLFF	TGTGCCAGCAGTTCGATTCGACAGAATAATGAAAAACTGTTTTTT
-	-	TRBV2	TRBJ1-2	CASSGTDYGYTF	TGTGCCAGCAGTGGCACGGACTATGGCTACACCTTC
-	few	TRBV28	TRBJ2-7	CASSLGGMTYEQYF	TGTGCCAGCAGTTTAGGAGGAATGACCTACGAGCAGTACTTC
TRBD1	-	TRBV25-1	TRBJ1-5	CASSPGQVGNQPQHF	TGTGCCAGCAGTCCGGGACAGGTAGGGAATCAGCCCCAGCATTTT
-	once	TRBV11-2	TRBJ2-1	CASSHNNEQFF	TGTGCCAGCAGCCACAACAATGAGCAGTTCTTC
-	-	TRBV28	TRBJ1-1	CASSLTNTEAFF	TGTGCCAGCAGTTTAACAAACACTGAAGCTTTCTTT
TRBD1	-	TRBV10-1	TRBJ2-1	CASSGTGIEQFF	TGCGCCAGCAGCGGGACAGGGATTGAGCAGTTCTTC
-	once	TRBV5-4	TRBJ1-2	CASSLERSRGYTF	TGTGCCAGCAGCTTGGAACGGAGTCGGGGCTACACCTTC
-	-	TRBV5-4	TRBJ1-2	CASSFPRNYGYTF	TGTGCCAGCAGCTTCCCCAGAAACTATGGCTACACCTTC
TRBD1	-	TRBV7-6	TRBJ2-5	CASSPGTGKETQYF	TGTGCCAGCAGCCCCGGGACAGGGAAGGAGACCCAGTACTTC
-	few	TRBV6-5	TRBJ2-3	CASSVTVTTDTQYF	TGTGCCAGCAGTGTAACAGTCACTACAGATACGCAGTATTTT
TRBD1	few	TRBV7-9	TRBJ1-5	CASSVTGAPRDQPQHF	TGTGCCAGCAGCGTGACAGGGGCCCCTAGAGATCAGCCCCAGCATTTT
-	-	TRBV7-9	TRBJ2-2	CASSFAGARNTGELFF	TGTGCCAGCAGCTTTGCGGGGGCACGGAACACCGGGGAGCTGTTTTTT
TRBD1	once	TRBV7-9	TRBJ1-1	CASSLAQGMNTEAFF	TGTGCCAGCAGCCTAGCACAGGGGATGAACACTGAAGCTTTCTTT
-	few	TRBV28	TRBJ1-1	CASSPPQGTAFF	TGTGCCAGCAGCCCTCCTCAGGGGACGGCTTTCTTT
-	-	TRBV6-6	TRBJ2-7	CASSYSEDSYEQYF	TGTGCCAGCAGTTACTCTGAGGACTCCTACGAGCAGTACTTC
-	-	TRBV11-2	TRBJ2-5	CASSLGSGARETQYF	TGTGCCAGCAGCTTAGGTTCAGGGGCTCGAGAGACCCAGTACTTC
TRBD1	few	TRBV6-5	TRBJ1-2	CASSSTGGSYGYTF	TGTGCCAGCAGCTCTACAGGGGGCTCTTATGGCTACACCTTC
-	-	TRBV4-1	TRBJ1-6	CASSQGGAGAPNSPLHF	TGCGCCAGCAGCCAAGGCGGTGCAGGGGCCCCCAATTCACCCCTCCACTTT
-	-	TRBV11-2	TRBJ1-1	CASSLGSLNTEAFF	TGTGCCAGCAGCTTAGGGAGTTTGAACACTGAAGCTTTCTTT
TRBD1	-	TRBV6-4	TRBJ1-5	CASSTDRGQPQHF	TGTGCCAGCAGTACTGACAGGGGCCAGCCCCAGCATTTT
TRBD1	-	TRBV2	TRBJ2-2	CASGDSNTGELFF	TGTGCCAGCGGGGACAGTAACACCGGGGAGCTGTTTTTT
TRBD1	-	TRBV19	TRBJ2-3	CASSIDWTQGAGADTQYF	TGTGCCAGTAGTATAGATTGGACACAGGGGGCAGGGGCAGATACGCAGTATTTT
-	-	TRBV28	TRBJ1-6	CASTPYVPGSYNSPLHF	TGTGCCAGCACCCCGTATGTCCCGGGCTCCTATAATTCACCCCTCCACTTT
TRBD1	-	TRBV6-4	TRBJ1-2	CASSEAPGTGNHGYTF	TGTGCCAGCAGTGAGGCTCCCGGGACAGGGAATCATGGCTACACCTTC
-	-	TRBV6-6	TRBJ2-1	CASKNRSGHNEQFF	TGTGCCAGCAAGAATAGGTCTGGGCACAATGAGCAGTTCTTC
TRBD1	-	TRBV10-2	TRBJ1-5	CASSDPGTGLGNQPQHF	TGCGCCAGCAGTGACCCCGGGACAGGGTTGGGCAATCAGCCCCAGCATTTT